These 8 T cell receptor beta chains originate from one sample sequenced in a study of control samples from healthy donors and cancer patients (dated by TCRdb to 2019 to 2021). The protocol used for the library was the immunoSEQ multiplex PCR assay. Imported from immuneACCESS, the table was reduced by TCRdb to in-frame sequences with V and J called. These copies leave out some clones; in studies compared against another copy, an unresolved V gene accounts for under half, and the cause of the remainder is not known. In this sample the table shows 130,000 to 150,000 clones, around 86% of which occur a single time. Clones ranked in the top ten supply more than 4% of the sample. The sample was blood. The source of these receptors is a man younger than 45 in good health.

This rearrangement joins TRBV6-5 to TRBJ1-1; no definite D call. There are 13 residues in the CDR3. The ends were cut back, 8 bases at V and 5 bases at J, with 15 bases in the middle. Germline V gene sequence: CDR1 MNHEY, CDR2 SVGAGI. CDR3 in DNA: TGTGCCAGCGCACGGTTCCCCGGGACTGAAGCTTTCTTT. The encoded protein is CASARFPGTEAFF.

This chain links TRBV7-2 with TRBJ2-1; no clear D gene. The CDR3 sequence is 13 residues long. V lost 4 bases, J lost 4 bases, and 8 bases lay in between. Germline loops: CDR1 SGHTA, CDR2 FQGNSA. CDR3: CASSSGRYNEQFF. The CDR3 nucleotides are TGTGCCAGCAGCTCCGGTCGGTACAATGAGCAGTTCTTC.

The gene calls are TRBV7-3 and TRBJ2-5; D is uncertain. The CDR3 runs to 14 residues. Germline-derived CDR1 and CDR2 are SGHTA and FQGTGA. Trimming stripped 5 bases from V and 5 bases from J, with 15 bases between. The CDR3: CASSPGAFLETQYF. The CDR3 DNA reads TGTGCCAGCAGCCCCGGTGCCTTCTTGGAGACCCAGTACTTC.

The chain has TRBV21-1 and TRBJ1-1. TRBV21-1 is annotated as a pseudogene. CDR3 size: 14 residues. CDR3 region: CASSRSGLNTEAFF. The CDR3 bases are TGTGCCAGCAGCAGAAGCGGACTGAACACTGAAGCTTTCTTT.

This clone appeared a few times. V usage is TRBV7-2 and J usage is TRBJ2-1, with D possibly being TRBD2 (6 bases). CDR3 length equals 15 residues. The V and J ends lost 1 base and 7 bases respectively, with 14 bases between them. The V gene's germline CDR1 is SGHTA and CDR2 FQGNSA. CDR3 DNA sequence: TGTGCCAGCAGCTTAGTGGAGGCGGGATTTAATGAGCAGTTCTTC. Translating gives CASSLVEAGFNEQFF.

The J gene is TRBJ2-7, the V gene TRBV5-3; 11 nucleotides line up with TRBD2. TRBV5-3 is an ORF, with its function uncertain. The ends lost 0 bases at V and 2 bases at J; junction bases unmatched: 13. The CDR3 consists of 19 residues. CDR3: CARSLGGLAGPEGPYEQYF. DNA for the CDR3: TGTGCCAGAAGCTTGGGAGGACTAGCGGGCCCTGAGGGGCCCTACGAGCAGTACTTC.

This sequence joins TRBV15 and TRBJ1-1, with D unresolved. Trimming pared 0 bases from V and 6 bases from J, leaving 11 bases between. This CDR3 contains 14 residues. The V gene's germline CDR1 is LNHNV and CDR2 YYDKDF (reference sequence). In nucleotides, the CDR3 is TGTGCCACCAGCAGAGACATCGTAGGCGCTGAAGCTTTCTTT. It yields the protein CATSRDIVGAEAFF.

The V call is TRBV24-1, the J call TRBJ1-5, with TRBD1 matching over 7 bases. The trim removed 9 bases at V and 2 bases at J, leaving 6 bases unmatched. CDR1 is KGHDR and CDR2 is SFDVKD in the germline V gene. The CDR3 runs to 14 residues. CDR3 nucleotide sequence: TGTGCCACCTCTGACAGGGACGGCAATCAGCCCCAGCATTTT. This sequence encodes CATSDRDGNQPQHF.